The source of this TCR beta chain is a study of response to subunit inactivated influenza vaccine. Trimming took 0 bases from V and 6 from J, leaving 6 bases between them. Germline assignment: CDR1 DFQATT and CDR2 SNEGSKA (reference sequence). The CDR3 extends over 12 amino acids. This clonotype was recorded many times. TCRdb itself ran the RT-PCR reads through MiXCR, one entry per CDR3 protein. The sample shows 450,000 to 600,000 distinct CDR3 sequences, less than 10% of them seen only once. This chain connects TRBV20-1 to TRBJ2-4; D is unclear. Sequenced material: PBMCs from blood, taken around 25 months after vaccination. This TCR was sampled from a man aged 50-75 years who received an inactivated influenza vaccine. CDR3 region: CSARDLSNIQYF. The CDR3 DNA is TGCAGTGCTAGAGATCTTTCAAACATTCAGTACTTC.